Each of the 8 T cell receptor beta chains below was sequenced from the same sample in a study of T cells in Graves' hyperthyroidism and ophthalmopathy. Researchers took RNA transcripts and amplified the TCR beta CDR3 regions from them. RT-PCR in the first round (using the HTBI primer set) targeted the TCR CDR3. MiXCR, applied by TCRdb to the multiplex PCR reads, yields one record per CDR3 protein. Of approximately 600,000 distinct CDR3 sequences in the sample, 15% to 20% are singletons; the top ten hold 3.5% to 4%. Material for sequencing was blood. The receptors come from a woman aged 30 to 39 with Graves' hyperthyroidism.

Ten or more counts support this clonotype. The CDR3 reads CASSWRGGGETKAFF. The CDR3 region has the DNA TGTGCCAGCAGCTGGCGGGGGGGAGGGGAGACGAAAGCTTTCTTT. The J gene is TRBJ1-1, the V gene TRBV7-2; a possible D gene is TRBD1 (5 bases). Looked up from germline, CDR1 is SGHTA and CDR2 is FQGNSA. The V end was cut by 4 bases, the J end by 9 bases, with 21 bases between. The CDR3 sequence is 15 residues long.

In this sample, this clonotype turned up a few times. The chain combines TRBV6-1 with TRBJ2-3; 7 bases line up with TRBD1. V shed 5 bases, J shed 4 bases, and the junction held 9 bases outside the gene matches. Germline lookup yields CDR1 MNHNS and CDR2 SASEGT. The CDR3 has 15 amino acids. The CDR3 region has the DNA TGTGCCAGCAGTTTTTACAGGGGTACGCCAGATACGCAGTATTTT. Amino acids: CASSFYRGTPDTQYF.

This clonotype was detected many times. This chain uses TRBV27 with TRBJ2-1; weak D call: TRBD2 (6 bases). The CDR3 is made up of 14 amino acids. Deletions cut 5 bases from V and 7 bases from J, with 15 bases between. The V gene's germline CDR1 is MNHEY and CDR2 SMNVEV (reference sequence). The CDR3: CASSDGRDGNEQFF. CDR3 nucleotides: TGTGCCAGCAGTGACGGGCGGGACGGTAATGAGCAGTTCTTC.

This clonotype was observed many times. CDR3 in DNA: TGTGCCAGCAGCTTCCTCAGCTCGAACACCGGGGAGCTGTTTTTT. Amino acids: CASSFLSSNTGELFF. The V call is TRBV13, the J call TRBJ2-2; D unresolved. V was pared by 3 bases and J by 0 bases, with 8 bases between. The CDR3 is 15 residues long. In germline, CDR1 is PRHDT, CDR2 FYEKMQ (reference sequence).

About this clonotype: A read error may be the cause here, since a much bigger clone is one base away. This sequence joins TRBV28 and TRBJ2-7; 7 nucleotides match TRBD1. Trimming took 8 bases from V and 6 from J; bases not matched to a gene: 10. The CDR3 runs 13 residues. The germline CDR1 and CDR2 sequences are MDHEN and SYDVKM. CDR3 in amino acids: CASGLGQAREQYF. The DNA of the CDR3 is TGTGCCAGCGGTCTCGGACAGGCCCGCGAGCAGTACTTC.

This clonotype has a count of ten or more. CDR3 bases: TGTGCCAGCAATAATGCAGGGGTGGCTCTTTCGGGCAATCAGCCCCAGCATTTT. This sequence encodes CASNNAGVALSGNQPQHF. This chain joins TRBV2 and TRBJ1-5; D possibly corresponds to TRBD1 (6 bases). This CDR3 has 18 residues. The V gene's germline CDR1 is SNHLY and CDR2 FYNNEI. The V gene lost 7 bases and the J gene lost 2 bases, with 24 bases spanning the gap.

The sample holds many counts of this clonotype. The V and J genes are TRBV6-2 or TRBV6-3 and TRBJ1-5; D remains ambiguous. Germline V gene lookup returns CDR1 MNHEY and CDR2 SVGEGT. The V gene lost 5 bases and the J gene lost 8 bases, with 22 bases spanning the gap. The CDR3 length is 16 residues. The DNA of the CDR3 is TGTGCCAGCAGTGACCGCCGCATAAGCGGGATGGAGCCCCAGCATTTT. Protein sequence: CASSDRRISGMEPQHF.

This clonotype occurred a few times. CDR3 sequence: CATSRDLTGGMNEQFF. The CDR3 DNA sequence: TGTGCCACCAGCAGAGATCTGACAGGGGGCATGAATGAGCAGTTCTTC. The chain couples TRBV15 to TRBJ2-1; 10 positions match TRBD1. This CDR3 has 16 residues. Trimming took 0 bases from V and 7 from J; bases not matched to a gene: 6. Germline-derived CDR1 and CDR2 are LNHNV and YYDKDF (reference sequence).